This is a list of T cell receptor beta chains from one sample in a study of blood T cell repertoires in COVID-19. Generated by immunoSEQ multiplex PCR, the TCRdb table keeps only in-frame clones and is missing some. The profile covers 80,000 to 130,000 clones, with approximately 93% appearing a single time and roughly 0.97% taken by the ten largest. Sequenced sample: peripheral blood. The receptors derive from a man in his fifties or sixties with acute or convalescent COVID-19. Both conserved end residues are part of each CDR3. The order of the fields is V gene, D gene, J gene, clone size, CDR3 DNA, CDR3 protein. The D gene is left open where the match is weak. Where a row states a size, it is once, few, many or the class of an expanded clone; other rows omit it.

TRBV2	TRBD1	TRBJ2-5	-	TGTGCCAGCGGACAGGGTCCCCCACAAGAGACCCAGTACTTC	CASGQGPPQETQYF
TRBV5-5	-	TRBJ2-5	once	TGTGCCAGCAGCTTGTACCCTAAAGAGACCCAGTACTTC	CASSLYPKETQYF
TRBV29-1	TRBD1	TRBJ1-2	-	TGCAGCGTTGGATCAGGACAGGTATACGGCTACACCTTC	CSVGSGQVYGYTF
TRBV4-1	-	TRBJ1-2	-	TGCGCCAGCAGCCAAGAAAGGGGGAGTGACTATGGCTACACCTTC	CASSQERGSDYGYTF
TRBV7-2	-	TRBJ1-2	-	TGTGCCAGTCGAAGACAGTCTTTCGGCTATGGCTACACCTTC	CASRRQSFGYGYTF
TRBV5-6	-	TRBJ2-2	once	TGTGCCAGCAGCTCATCCCGGTCCACCGGGGAGCTGTTTTTT	CASSSSRSTGELFF
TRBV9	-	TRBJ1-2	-	TGTGCCAGCAGCGTAGGCGGGCTAAGTCTCTCCCTTCCTAACTATGGCTACACCTTC	CASSVGGLSLSLPNYGYTF
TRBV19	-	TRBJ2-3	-	TGTGCCAGTAGTATGATCGGGGGCACAGATACGCAGTATTTT	CASSMIGGTDTQYF
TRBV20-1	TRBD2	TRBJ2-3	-	TGCAGTGCTAGTTATCTCTCGTTAGCGGGAGTAGATACGCAGTATTTT	CSASYLSLAGVDTQYF
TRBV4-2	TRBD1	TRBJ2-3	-	TGTGCCAGCAGCTTATCGGGGACAGGGGGGTCAGATACGCAGTATTTT	CASSLSGTGGSDTQYF
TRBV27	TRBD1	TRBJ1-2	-	TGTGCCAGCAGTTTAGGACAGGGGGGACTCAATGGCTACACCTTC	CASSLGQGGLNGYTF
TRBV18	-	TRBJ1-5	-	TGTGCCAGCTCACCACGGGGGGACAATCAGCCCCAGCATTTT	CASSPRGDNQPQHF
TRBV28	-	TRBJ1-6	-	TGTGCCAGCAGTTTCCGAGGGCGCAGTCCCCTCCACTTT	CASSFRGRSPLHF
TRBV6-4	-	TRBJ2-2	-	TGTGCCAGCAGTGTCAACCAGGGCACCGGGGAGCTGTTTTTT	CASSVNQGTGELFF
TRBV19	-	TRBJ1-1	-	TGTGCCAGTAGTATTCGGGGGATGAACACTGAAGCTTTCTTT	CASSIRGMNTEAFF
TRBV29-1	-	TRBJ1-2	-	TGCAGCGTTGAACCGGGTGGCTATGGCTACACCTTC	CSVEPGGYGYTF
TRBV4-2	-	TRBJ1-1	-	TGTGCCAGCAGCCAAGAACCGGAGGGACTGAACACTGAAGCTTTCTTT	CASSQEPEGLNTEAFF
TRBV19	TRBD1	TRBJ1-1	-	TGTGCCAGCAAAACGACAGGGACCTACACTGAAGCTTTCTTT	CASKTTGTYTEAFF
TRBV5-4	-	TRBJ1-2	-	TGTGCCAGCAGCTTGGACCAGGGGACCTTGAACTATGGCTACACCTTC	CASSLDQGTLNYGYTF
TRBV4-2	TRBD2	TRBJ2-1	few	TGTGCCAGCAGCCAAGGGACTAGTAAGTCCCATGAGCAGTTCTTC	CASSQGTSKSHEQFF
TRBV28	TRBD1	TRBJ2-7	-	TGTGCCAGCATCGGTGACAGGGGGTTCTACGAGCAGTACTTC	CASIGDRGFYEQYF
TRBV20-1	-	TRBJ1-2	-	TGCAGTGCTTCGAACTATGGCTACACCTTC	CSASNYGYTF
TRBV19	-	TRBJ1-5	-	TGTGCCAGTAGTATAGTGGGAGAAGGGTTCTATCAGCCCCAGCATTTT	CASSIVGEGFYQPQHF
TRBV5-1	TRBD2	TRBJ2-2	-	TGCGCCAGCAGCTTCCTAGCGGGAGGTCCCGGGGAGCTGTTTTTT	CASSFLAGGPGELFF
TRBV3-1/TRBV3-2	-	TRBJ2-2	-	TGTGCCAGCAGCCAAGAAGACAGAACCGGGGAGCTGTTTTTT	CASSQEDRTGELFF
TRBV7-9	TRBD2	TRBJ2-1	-	TGTGCCAGCAGCTTTATAACGGGAGGGCCTAATGAGCAGTTCTTC	CASSFITGGPNEQFF
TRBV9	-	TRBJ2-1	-	TGTGCCAGCAGCGGGGCGTGGGACAATGAGCAGTTCTTC	CASSGAWDNEQFF
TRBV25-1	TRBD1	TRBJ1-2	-	TGTGCCAGCAGCGACCGACAGGGGGGTAACTATGGCTACACCTTC	CASSDRQGGNYGYTF
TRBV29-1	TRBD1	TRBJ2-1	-	TGCAGCGTATGGACAGGATGGAACAATGAGCAGTTCTTC	CSVWTGWNNEQFF
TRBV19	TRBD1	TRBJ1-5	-	TGTGCCAGTACAGAGACAGGGGCTAGCAATCAGCCCCAGCATTTT	CASTETGASNQPQHF
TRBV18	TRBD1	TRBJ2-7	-	TGTGCCAGCTCACGGGACAGGGGCTCCTACGAGCAGTACTTC	CASSRDRGSYEQYF
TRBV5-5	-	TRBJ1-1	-	TGTGCCAGCAGCTTTGAGGCGTACACTGAAGCTTTCTTT	CASSFEAYTEAFF
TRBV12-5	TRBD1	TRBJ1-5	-	TGTGCTAGTGGCCCCCGGGACAGCTATCAGCCCCAGCATTTT	CASGPRDSYQPQHF
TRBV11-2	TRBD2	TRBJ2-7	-	TGTGCCAGCAGCTTCTTACTAGCGGGAGTGAGTTACGAGCAGTACTTC	CASSFLLAGVSYEQYF
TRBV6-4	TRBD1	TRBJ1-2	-	TGTGCCAGCAGCGGCGGACAGGGTAGCTATGGCTACACCTTC	CASSGGQGSYGYTF
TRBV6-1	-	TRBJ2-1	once	TGTGCCAGCAGGGAAGACCGGGGAGGAGATGAGCAGTTCTTC	CASREDRGGDEQFF
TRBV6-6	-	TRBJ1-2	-	TGTGCCAGCAACGTAGTCACGCAGGGCGGCTACACCTTC	CASNVVTQGGYTF
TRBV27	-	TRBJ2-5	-	TGTGCCAGCAGTTTGTATTCGGGAGTGGACGAGACCCAGTACTTC	CASSLYSGVDETQYF
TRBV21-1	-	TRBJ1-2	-	TGTGCCAGCAGCGCCCCTACAGTGAGATATGGCTACACCTTC	CASSAPTVRYGYTF
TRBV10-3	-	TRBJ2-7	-	TGTGCCACCGGAGGTTCGGGATACGAGCAGTACTTC	CATGGSGYEQYF
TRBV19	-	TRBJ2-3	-	TGTGCCAGTAGTCCCGAAAGCGGTACGCAGTATTTT	CASSPESGTQYF
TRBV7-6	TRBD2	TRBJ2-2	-	TGTGCCAGCACGGCGCGGGAGACGAACACCGGGGAGCTGTTTTTT	CASTARETNTGELFF
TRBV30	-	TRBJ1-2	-	TGTGCCTGGAGTGTGGGGGCAACAAACTATGGCTACACCTTC	CAWSVGATNYGYTF
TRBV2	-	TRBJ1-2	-	TGTGCCAGCACTGACCGGTATGGCTACACCTTC	CASTDRYGYTF
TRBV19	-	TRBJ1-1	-	TGTGCCAGTAGTATAGATCGGACTATAACTGAAGCTTTCTTT	CASSIDRTITEAFF